A single sample is the source of the 14 T cell receptor beta chains below, sequenced in a study of T-cell reconstitution after alpha-beta-depleted transplantation in children. For TCRbeta, the library was prepared with unique molecular identifiers. Each CDR3 protein gets one entry after TCRdb re-called the PCR reads with MiXCR. The sample lists just over 950,000 distinct CDR3 sequences, about 31% occurring once. The specimen comprised PBMCs, mostly from graft donor cells, sampled 360 days after TCRalphabeta/CD19-depleted stem cell transplant. The receptors originated from a boy younger than two who had a stem cell transplant for SCID, so the T cells may come from the graft donor.

The table lists this clonotype with a few counts. V is TRBV20-1 and J is TRBJ1-5; D gene uncertain. CDR3 size: 13 residues. V lost 5 bases to trimming and J lost 5 bases, with 13 bases between them. Germline V CDR1 and CDR2: DFQATT, SNEGSKA (reference sequence). CDR3 sequence (DNA): TGCAGTGCTGTAAACGGCCGAGATCAGCCCCAGCATTTT. Protein: CSAVNGRDQPQHF.

The chain joins TRBV12-3 or TRBV12-4 to TRBJ2-1; D is possibly TRBD2 (6 bases). Deletions cut 6 bases from V and 5 bases from J, with 11 bases between. The CDR3 loop spans 13 amino acids. DNA for the CDR3: TGTGCCAGCAGCGAGCGGGTCGACAATGAGCAGTTCTTC. Translated, it gives CASSERVDNEQFF.

This clonotype appeared a few times. The chain uses TRBV7-9 and TRBJ2-3; D is uncertain. Trimming stripped 5 bases from V and 0 bases from J, with 12 bases between. There are 15 residues in the CDR3. CDR1 and CDR2 (germline): SEHNR, FQNEAQ (reference sequence). The CDR3 DNA reads TGTGCCAGCAGCCGCTCGGCTAGTAGCACAGATACGCAGTATTTT. Its protein is CASSRSASSTDTQYF.

At least ten counts were recorded for this clonotype. In DNA form, the CDR3 reads TGTGCCAGCAGCTTGACAGCCAATTACGAGCAGTACTTC. This encodes CASSLTANYEQYF. The chain recombines TRBV27 with TRBJ2-7; D is possibly TRBD1 (5 bases). The CDR3 is made up of 13 amino acids. Germline lookup yields CDR1 MNHEY and CDR2 SMNVEV (reference sequence). The V gene lost 6 bases and the J gene lost 4 bases, with 13 bases spanning the gap.

This chain uses TRBV12-3 or TRBV12-4 with TRBJ2-1; D is unclear. Trimming stripped 1 base from V and 6 bases from J, with 16 bases between. The CDR3 totals 16 residues. The CDR3 reads CASSLGFGFTGNEQFF. The CDR3, as DNA: TGTGCCAGCAGTTTAGGCTTTGGTTTTACGGGCAATGAGCAGTTCTTC.

V is TRBV4-1 and J is TRBJ1-2, with D possibly being TRBD1 (6 bases). CDR1 and CDR2 (germline): MGHRA, YSYEKL. The CDR3 length is 15 residues. V lost 1 base and J 4 bases, leaving 13 bases between the germline ends. The CDR3 spells CASSQGGGAVYGYTF. The DNA of the CDR3 is TGCGCCAGCAGCCAAGGTGGGGGGGCCGTCTATGGCTACACCTTC.

The chain uses TRBV7-2 and TRBJ2-1; possible D gene TRBD1, 5 bases. The CDR3 sequence is 16 residues long. V gave up 0 bases and J gave up 7 bases, with 16 bases separating them. CDR1 is SGHTA and CDR2 is FQGNSA in the germline V gene. As DNA, the CDR3 is TGTGCCAGCAGCTTAGCCCCTACTTGGGGCAAGAATGAGCAGTTCTTC. Protein product: CASSLAPTWGKNEQFF.

V usage is TRBV5-6 and J usage is TRBJ2-2; D gene uncertain. Deletions cut 1 base from V and 3 bases from J, with 7 bases between. The germline CDR1 and CDR2 sequences are SGHDT and YYEEEE. The CDR3 runs to 14 residues. The CDR3 DNA reads TGTGCCAGCAGCTTGTTGTCGTACACCGGGGAGCTGTTTTTT. Translating gives CASSLLSYTGELFF.

This chain uses TRBV28 with TRBJ2-5, with D perhaps matching TRBD2 (5 bases). The CDR3 sequence is 17 residues long. V was cut by 1 base and J by 5 bases, with 20 bases left in between. The germline V gene encodes CDR1 MDHEN and CDR2 SYDVKM. DNA of the CDR3: TGTGCCAGCAGTTTATTATCCGGGGTTCAGCTTCGGGAGACCCAGTACTTC. Translated, it gives CASSLLSGVQLRETQYF.

This chain joins TRBV20-1 and TRBJ2-3; the match to TRBD2 covers 13 bases. The CDR3 length is 15 residues. V was clipped by 5 bases and J by 2 bases; unmatched bases: 4. Germline V gene sequence: CDR1 DFQATT, CDR2 SNEGSKA (reference sequence). The CDR3 bases are TGCAGTGCTTGGACTAGCGGGGGCCCCACAGATACGCAGTATTTT. It translates to CSAWTSGGPTDTQYF.

This clonotype was detected only a few times. The V and J genes are TRBV5-1 and TRBJ2-1; D remains unclear. The ends were cut back, 3 bases at V and 2 bases at J, with 9 bases in the middle. Germline V CDR1 and CDR2: SGHRS, YFSETQ. CDR3 length: 14 residues. Here the CDR3 DNA reads TGCGCCAGCAGCTCCTTACTGGCCTACAATGAGCAGTTCTTC. Its translation: CASSSLLAYNEQFF.

This clonotype was found a few times. CDR3 sequence (DNA): TGTGCCAGCGAGGGGAACTACAATGAGCAGTTCTTC. The encoded protein is CASEGNYNEQFF. This chain links TRBV4-2 with TRBJ2-1, with D possibly called TRBD1 or TRBD2 (5 bases each). The CDR3 is 12 amino acids. Germline V gives CDR1 LGHNA, CDR2 YNFKEQ. The V gene lost 8 bases and the J gene lost 3 bases, with 8 bases spanning the gap.

This clonotype was seen a few times. The chain combines TRBV28 with TRBJ2-7, with 8 bases aligning to TRBD1. J gave up 0 bases and V 8 bases, and 12 bases lay outside the gene matches. This CDR3 region has 16 residues. Germline V gives CDR1 MDHEN, CDR2 SYDVKM. CDR3 sequence reads: CASGRAHTGGSYEQYF. CDR3 DNA: TGTGCCAGCGGACGTGCTCACACAGGGGGCTCCTACGAGCAGTACTTC. The variable domain in full, with the rest retrieved from reference TRBV28 and TRBJ2-7, is DVKVTQSSRYLVKRTGEKVFLECVQDMDHENMFWYRQDPGLGLRLIYFSYDVKMKEKGDIPEGYSVSREKKERFSLILESASTNQTSMYLCASGRAHTGGSYEQYFGPGTRLTVT.

This clonotype has just a few counts. The chain joins TRBV11-2 to TRBJ2-1, with 10 positions matching TRBD2. The CDR3 sequence is 16 residues long. From germline, CDR1 is SGHAT and CDR2 FQNNGV. The J segment lost 5 bases and the V segment lost 4 bases, leaving 8 bases of the junction unmatched. The CDR3 protein is CASSSLYSGGNNEQFF. In DNA form, the CDR3 reads TGTGCCAGCAGCTCCCTGTATAGCGGGGGGAACAATGAGCAGTTCTTC.